This record covers a single T cell receptor beta chain. No antigen is known for it. Looked up from germline, CDR1 is LNHDA and CDR2 is SQIVND (reference sequence). After removal of 1 base from V and 0 bases from J, the junction contained 5 bases not matched to a gene. The CDR3 runs 17 residues. This table comes from immunoSEQ multiplex PCR, and its TCRdb copy is limited to in-frame clones, with some not included. Altogether approximately 620,000 clones are present, about 96% being singletons, with the ten largest covering 0.055% to 0.07%. This sample is part of a study of shared clonotypes between healthy human individuals. Study-wide results and caveats: Four donors shared approximately 5% of their naive CD4 clonotypes.

The TCR sequence derives from a woman in her 30s in good health. V usage is TRBV19 and J usage is TRBJ2-1; 8 nucleotides match TRBD2. What was sequenced was naive CD4+ T cells sorted from blood. The subset was: CD45RA+ positively selected. For the CDR3, the DNA is TGTGCCAGTAGTATAGGGGTAGCGGGAAGCTCCTACAATGAGCAGTTCTTC. Translated: CASSIGVAGSSYNEQFF. Drawing the rest from reference TRBV19 and TRBJ2-1, the complete variable domain is DGGITQSPKYLFRKEGQNVTLSCEQNLNHDAMYWYRQDPGQGLRLIYYSQIVNDFQKGDIAEGYSVSREKKESFPLTVTSAQKNPTAFYLCASSIGVAGSSYNEQFFGPGTRLTVL.